The 32 T cell receptor beta chains below come from one sample, sequenced in a study of shared clonotypes between healthy human individuals. The table came from immunoSEQ multiplex PCR; TCRdb's copy has only in-frame clones and leaves some out. The sample holds 300,000 to 400,000 clones; 74% are singletons and the top ten take about 9.4%. Sequencing input: memory CD4+ T cells sorted from blood. Subset described: CD45RA-negative fraction. All receptors derive from a man aged 30 to 45 in good health.

This clone has at least ten counts. The J gene is TRBJ1-5, the V gene TRBV4-1; TRBD1 matches 7 bases. Unmatched junction bases numbered 3, after V lost 1 base and J lost 6 bases. The CDR3 has 14 amino acids. The germline CDR1 and CDR2 sequences are MGHRA and YSYEKL. CDR3: CASSQGGGPQPQHF. DNA of the CDR3: TGCGCCAGCAGCCAAGGAGGGGGCCCTCAGCCCCAGCATTTT.

CDR3 DNA sequence: TGCGCCAGCAGCCAAGACCACGGACTAGCGGGAAGTAATGAGCAGTTCTTC. Its translation is CASSQDHGLAGSNEQFF. The chain combines TRBV4-3 with TRBJ2-1; 12 bases agree with TRBD2. This CDR3 spans 17 amino acids. Germline V gene sequence: CDR1 LGHNA, CDR2 YSLEER. After removal of 0 bases from V and 7 bases from J, the junction contained 7 bases not matched to a gene.

The chain carries TRBV16 and TRBJ1-1; D is unclear. Germline V gene sequence: CDR1 KGHSY, CDR2 FQNENV. Trimming stripped 4 bases from V and 3 bases from J, with 9 bases between. This CDR3 is 13 amino acids long. CDR3 protein: CASSRTRDTEAFF. The CDR3 nucleotides read TGTGCCAGCAGCCGAACAAGGGACACTGAAGCTTTCTTT. Drawing the rest from reference TRBV16 and TRBJ1-1, the complete variable domain is GEEVAQTPKHLVRGEGQKAKLYCAPIKGHSYVFWYQQVLKNEFKFLISFQNENVFDETGMPKERFSAKCLPNSPCSLEIQATKLEDSAVYFCASSRTRDTEAFFGQGTRLTVV.

The chain recombines TRBV7-2 with TRBJ1-5; D might be TRBD1 (5 bases). V lost 2 bases, J lost 4 bases, and 12 bases lay in between. Per the germline V gene, CDR1 is SGHTA and CDR2 is FQGNSA. The CDR3 has 15 amino acids. CDR3 residues: CASSLMGLGNQPQHF. CDR3 coding DNA: TGTGCCAGCAGCTTAATGGGACTAGGTAATCAGCCCCAGCATTTT.

The chain uses TRBV11-3 and TRBJ2-7; 9 nucleotides match TRBD1. The CDR3 spans 13 residues. Per germline, CDR1 SGHNT and CDR2 YENEEA. Germline trimming cut 7 bases from V and 1 base from J; bases unmatched to any gene: 2. CDR3 residues: CASKGQGSYEQYF. In nucleotides, the CDR3 is TGTGCCAGCAAGGGACAGGGATCCTACGAGCAGTACTTC. The variable domain in full, completed from reference TRBV11-3 and TRBJ2-7, reads EAGVVQSPRYKIIEKKQPVAFWCNPISGHNTLYWYLQNLGQGPELLIRYENEEAVDDSQLPKDRFSAERLKGVDSTLKIQPAELGDSAVYLCASKGQGSYEQYFGPGTRLTVT.

The chain joins TRBV5-4 to TRBJ2-7; no firm D call. Germline-derived CDR1 and CDR2 are SGHNT and YYREEE (reference sequence). Trimming took off 0 bases at V and 0 bases at J, with 10 bases between the two ends. This CDR3 is 15 amino acids long. The CDR3 reads CASSLVVPGSYEQYF. CDR3 DNA: TGTGCCAGCAGCTTGGTCGTCCCCGGCTCCTACGAGCAGTACTTC.

The rearrangement links TRBV28 to TRBJ2-7, with a possible D match to TRBD1 (6 bases). This CDR3 is built from 15 residues. Per the germline V gene, CDR1 is MDHEN and CDR2 is SYDVKM. Trimming shortened V by 7 bases and J by 2 bases, and 18 bases separated the two germline ends. This chain's CDR3 is CASTRAGARTYEQYF. The CDR3 bases are TGTGCCAGCACCCGGGCAGGGGCTCGTACCTACGAGCAGTACTTC.

J is TRBJ1-5 and V is TRBV19; no firm D call. This CDR3 is 17 amino acids long. The V end lost 0 bases, the J end lost 3 bases, and 15 bases lay between the germline ends. The germline V gene encodes CDR1 LNHDA and CDR2 SQIVND (reference sequence). CDR3 DNA: TGTGCCAGTAGTATAGATCCGGGAATGACTTTCAATCAGCCCCAGCATTTT. Protein sequence: CASSIDPGMTFNQPQHF.

This clone occurred a few times. The chain couples TRBV6-1 to TRBJ2-5; 8 bases match TRBD2. The V segment lost 6 bases and the J segment 5 bases; nucleotides outside the gene matches: 11. The CDR3 is 15 amino acids. The germline V gene encodes CDR1 MNHNS and CDR2 SASEGT. The CDR3 region is CASRESGSRWETQYF. The CDR3 bases are TGTGCCAGCAGAGAAAGCGGGAGTCGTTGGGAGACCCAGTACTTC.

This clone was seen only a few times. The rearrangement links TRBV11-2 to TRBJ2-1; unclear D gene. The V end was cut by 1 base, the J end by 9 bases, with 10 bases between. The length of the CDR3 is 13 residues. In germline, CDR1 is SGHAT, CDR2 FQNNGV. CDR3 nucleotides: TGTGCCAGCAGCTTAGTCATAGAAACTGAGCAGTTCTTC. Translated: CASSLVIETEQFF.

V usage is TRBV4-1 and J usage is TRBJ2-1, with D hard to call. Germline V gene data show CDR1 as MGHRA and CDR2 as YSYEKL. Trimming took 1 base from V and 0 from J, leaving 10 bases between them. The CDR3 is 16 amino acids. The CDR3 nucleotides read TGCGCCAGCAGCCAAGTCGGGCGGAGCTCCTACAATGAGCAGTTCTTC. It translates to CASSQVGRSSYNEQFF.

V gene TRBV19 combines with J gene TRBJ1-3; no definite D call. The CDR3 loop spans 15 amino acids. Germline CDR1 reads LNHDA; CDR2 reads SQIVND (reference sequence). V was cut by 1 base and J by 1 base, with 8 bases left in between. For the CDR3, the DNA is TGTGCCAGTAGTATAGTCATGCAGTCTGGAAACACCATATATTTT. Translation gives CASSIVMQSGNTIYF.

This chain connects TRBV5-4 to TRBJ2-5; 10 positions match TRBD2. J was trimmed by 1 base and V by 4 bases; bases with no gene match: 1. The germline V gene has CDR1 SGHNT and CDR2 YYREEE (reference sequence). The CDR3 has 14 amino acids. CDR3: CASSRTSGQETQYF. The CDR3 DNA reads TGTGCCAGCAGCCGGACTAGCGGCCAAGAGACCCAGTACTTC.

This clone has just one count. This chain links TRBV25-1 with TRBJ1-4; D is possibly TRBD1 (5 bases). CDR3 length: 17 amino acids. The V end was cut by 2 bases, the J end by 4 bases, with 17 bases between. CDR1 MGHDK and CDR2 SYGVNS come from the germline V gene. The chain's CDR3 is CASSEPRGGLGNEKLFF. The CDR3 DNA is TGTGCCAGCAGTGAACCCCGGGGCGGGTTGGGTAATGAAAAACTGTTTTTT.

This clone was observed at least ten times. The V gene is TRBV2, the J gene TRBJ2-3; D perhaps matches TRBD2 (6 bases). CDR3 length equals 14 residues. In germline, CDR1 is SNHLY, CDR2 FYNNEI. V gave up 5 bases and J gave up 2 bases, with 11 bases separating them. CDR3 sequence reads: CASSNRGFTDTQYF. The CDR3 nucleotides are TGTGCCAGCAGTAACCGGGGGTTCACAGATACGCAGTATTTT.

This sequence joins TRBV7-6 and TRBJ2-3; D not resolved. V lost 5 bases and J lost 2, with 5 bases in between. CDR1 SGHVS and CDR2 FNYEAQ come from the germline V gene. The CDR3 totals 12 residues. The CDR3 DNA sequence: TGTGCCAGCAGCCAACCCACAGATACGCAGTATTTT. This sequence encodes CASSQPTDTQYF. The full variable domain, in which reference TRBV7-6 and TRBJ2-3 provide the parts outside the CDR3, is GAGVSQSPRYKVTKRGQDVALRCDPISGHVSLYWYRQALGQGPEFLTYFNYEAQQDKSGLPNDRFSAERPEGSISTLTIQRTEQRDSAMYRCASSQPTDTQYFGPGTRLTVL.

This chain connects TRBV19 to TRBJ2-1, with 7 bases fitting TRBD2. From germline, CDR1 is LNHDA and CDR2 SQIVND (reference sequence). CDR3 length: 14 residues. Trimming took 7 bases from V and 1 from J; bases not matched to a gene: 4. CDR3 nucleotide sequence: TGTGCCAGTAACCCGGGAGGTTCCTACAATGAGCAGTTCTTC. Protein product: CASNPGGSYNEQFF.

The chain links TRBV7-2 to TRBJ2-2, with a tentative D call TRBD2 (6 bases). V lost 7 bases, J lost 4 bases, and 16 bases lay in between. Germline assignment: CDR1 SGHTA and CDR2 FQGNSA. This CDR3 spans 15 amino acids. The CDR3 reads CASTNIKGGTGELFF. CDR3 DNA sequence: TGTGCCAGCACCAACATAAAGGGAGGCACCGGGGAGCTGTTTTTT.

Remarks on this clone: This same CDR3 is encoded by further DNA sequences in the sample. The chain uses TRBV7-8 and TRBJ1-1; weak D call: TRBD1 (5 bases). V was shortened by 3 bases and J by 0 bases, with 11 bases between the two germline ends. The germline CDR1 and CDR2 sequences are SGHVS and FQNEAQ. This CDR3 has 15 amino acids. CDR3 in amino acids: CASSLKRQLNTEAFF. The CDR3 nucleotides are TGTGCCAGCAGCTTGAAAAGACAGCTGAACACTGAAGCTTTCTTT.

This clone was found a few times. The chain links TRBV7-9 to TRBJ2-7; D is undetermined. Germline V gene lookup returns CDR1 SEHNR and CDR2 FQNEAQ (reference sequence). The CDR3 covers 14 residues. Trimming shortened V by 3 bases and J by 6 bases, and 15 bases separated the two germline ends. CDR3 nucleotide sequence: TGTGCCAGCAGCTTTACGGATCTCCTACTCGAGCAGTACTTC. This codes for CASSFTDLLLEQYF. The complete variable domain, with remaining parts taken from reference TRBV7-9 and TRBJ2-7, reads DTGVSQNPRHKITKRGQNVTFRCDPISEHNRLYWYRQTLGQGPEFLTYFQNEAQLEKSRLLSDRFSAERPKGSFSTLEIQRTEQGDSAMYLCASSFTDLLLEQYFGPGTRLTVT.

The sample holds a few counts of this clone. V gene TRBV30 combines with J gene TRBJ2-5; possible D gene TRBD2, 5 bases. This CDR3 is built from 15 residues. Trimming took off 0 bases at V and 1 base at J, with 12 bases between the two ends. The germline V gene has CDR1 GTSNPN and CDR2 SVGIG (reference sequence). This CDR3 is CAWSVQGGAQETQYF. As DNA, the CDR3 is TGTGCCTGGAGTGTACAAGGAGGAGCCCAAGAGACCCAGTACTTC. The variable domain in full, completed from reference TRBV30 and TRBJ2-5, reads SQTIHQWPATLVQPVGSPLSLECTVEGTSNPNLYWYRQAAGRGLQLLFYSVGIGQISSEVPQNLSASRPQDRQFILSSKKLLLSDSGFYLCAWSVQGGAQETQYFGPGTRLLVL.

V is TRBV28 and J is TRBJ2-3, with 10 bases aligning to TRBD2. The V segment lost 6 bases and the J segment 5 bases; nucleotides outside the gene matches: 17. CDR1 MDHEN and CDR2 SYDVKM come from the germline V gene. There are 18 residues in the CDR3. This CDR3 is CASRRRILAGAEVDTQYF. CDR3 coding DNA: TGTGCCAGCAGGCGAAGGATCCTAGCGGGAGCGGAGGTAGATACGCAGTATTTT. The full variable domain, rest sourced from reference TRBV28 and TRBJ2-3, is DVKVTQSSRYLVKRTGEKVFLECVQDMDHENMFWYRQDPGLGLRLIYFSYDVKMKEKGDIPEGYSVSREKKERFSLILESASTNQTSMYLCASRRRILAGAEVDTQYFGPGTRLTVL.

V and J are TRBV18 and TRBJ2-7; 8 bases align to TRBD2. Per the germline V gene, CDR1 is KGHSH and CDR2 is LQKENI. The CDR3 sequence is 14 residues long. Trimming at V came to 0 bases and at J to 4 bases, leaving 2 bases not matched to a gene. The CDR3 region is CASSPPSGSYEQYF. DNA of the CDR3: TGTGCCAGCTCACCACCGAGCGGGAGTTACGAGCAGTACTTC.

The CDR3 sequence: CASSSLGDEQFF. The CDR3 DNA reads TGTGCCAGCAGCTCACTAGGCGATGAGCAGTTCTTC. The chain combines TRBV28 with TRBJ2-1; D perhaps matches TRBD2 (5 bases). From germline, CDR1 is MDHEN and CDR2 SYDVKM. V was cut by 6 bases and J by 8 bases, with 11 bases left in between. The CDR3 extends over 12 amino acids.

This chain joins TRBV28 and TRBJ1-5; the D gene is possibly TRBD1 (6 bases). This CDR3 is 13 amino acids long. V shed 10 bases and J shed 6 bases, with 16 bases lying between them. Germline values: CDR1 MDHEN, CDR2 SYDVKM. CDR3 region: CATTGLVVQPQHF. CDR3 sequence (DNA): TGTGCCACCACAGGGTTGGTGGTTCAGCCCCAGCATTTT.

The chain combines TRBV5-1 with TRBJ2-1; 9 bases fit TRBD1. With 2 bases clipped from V and 7 bases from J, the junction kept 7 bases outside the gene matches. The CDR3 contains 15 residues. Germline assignment: CDR1 SGHRS and CDR2 YFSETQ. The CDR3 region has the DNA TGCGCCAGCAGCTTATCCGGGACAGGGCCGAATGAGCAGTTCTTC. It specifies CASSLSGTGPNEQFF.

This rearrangement joins TRBV30 to TRBJ2-7, with a weak D call TRBD2 (6 bases). Trimming cost V 3 bases and J 2 bases, with 11 bases left between them. This CDR3 region has 13 residues. Germline loops: CDR1 GTSNPN, CDR2 SVGIG (reference sequence). CDR3 protein: CAWSRREPYEQYF. DNA for the CDR3: TGTGCCTGGAGCCGGAGGGAGCCCTACGAGCAGTACTTC.

This chain joins TRBV18 and TRBJ2-1; the match to TRBD2 covers 12 bases. J lost 6 bases, V lost 4 bases, and 10 bases had no gene match. Germline V gene lookup returns CDR1 KGHSH and CDR2 LQKENI. The CDR3 sequence is 17 residues long. The DNA for the CDR3 is TGTGCCAGCTCACAACTACTAGCGGGAGGAGCTTCCAATGAGCAGTTCTTC. This gives the protein CASSQLLAGGASNEQFF.

The V gene is TRBV11-3, the J gene TRBJ2-7; 11 bases align to TRBD2. The length of the CDR3 is 13 residues. Germline V CDR1 and CDR2: SGHNT, YENEEA. V was pared by 6 bases and J by 5 bases, with 3 bases of the junction left unmatched. CDR3 protein: CASRTSGSHEQYF. The CDR3 DNA is TGTGCCAGCAGAACTAGCGGGAGTCACGAGCAGTACTTC.

J is TRBJ2-3 and V is TRBV28; 10 bases align to TRBD2. The V segment lost 4 bases and the J segment 0 bases; nucleotides outside the gene matches: 10. Per the germline V gene, CDR1 is MDHEN and CDR2 is SYDVKM. The CDR3 is made up of 18 amino acids. This CDR3 reads CASSSSGSDFTSTDTQYF. In nucleotides, the CDR3 is TGTGCCAGCAGTTCTAGCGGGAGCGATTTCACTAGCACAGATACGCAGTATTTT.

This chain links TRBV5-1 with TRBJ2-7; D call uncertain. V was trimmed by 1 base and J by 2 bases, leaving 13 bases between them. This CDR3 has 15 amino acids. Germline lookup yields CDR1 SGHRS and CDR2 YFSETQ. The CDR3 is CASSLRTGETYEQYF. The CDR3 DNA sequence: TGCGCCAGCAGCTTGAGAACGGGCGAAACCTACGAGCAGTACTTC.

This chain links TRBV7-3 with TRBJ2-1, with 8 bases fitting TRBD2. The CDR3 covers 16 residues. CDR1 is SGHTA, CDR2 FQGTGA, per germline. Trimming at V came to 5 bases and at J to 5 bases, leaving 11 bases not matched to a gene. The CDR3 region has the DNA TGTGCCAGCAGCCCATCGGCCCGGGAGGGAGACAATGAGCAGTTCTTC. Encoded protein: CASSPSAREGDNEQFF. Complete variable domain (other parts from reference TRBV7-3 and TRBJ2-1): GAGVSQTPSNKVTEKGKYVELRCDPISGHTALYWYRQSLGQGPEFLIYFQGTGAADDSGLPNDRFFAVRPEGSVSTLKIQRTERGDSAVYLCASSPSAREGDNEQFFGPGTRLTVL.